Detailed here is one T cell receptor (beta chain). Its cognate antigen is unknown. The entry originates in a study of cytomegalovirus exposure and HLA in healthy donors. General study findings and limits: Sequencing likely produced, as an artifact, a cluster of highly shared sequence variants. CMV serostatus alone was available as immune exposure information.

V lost 2 bases, J lost 6 bases, and 1 base stayed unmatched. The V gene's germline CDR1 is SGHTS and CDR2 YDEGEE. There are 13 residues in the CDR3. The PCR was carried out with 60 Vbeta primers and 13 Jbeta primers. Repertoires were generated with immunoSEQ multiplex PCR, while TCRdb's copy carries only in-frame clones and drops some. The sample records around 200,000 clones, roughly 72% being singletons. The sequenced material came from PBMCs. The sequence was obtained from a woman in her twenties or thirties in good health and CMV-seropositive. This chain joins TRBV5-8 and TRBJ1-3; TRBD1 aligns across 8 bases. CDR3 amino acids: CASSLQGENTIYF. The CDR3 DNA is TGTGCCAGCAGCTTACAGGGGGAAAACACCATATATTTT.